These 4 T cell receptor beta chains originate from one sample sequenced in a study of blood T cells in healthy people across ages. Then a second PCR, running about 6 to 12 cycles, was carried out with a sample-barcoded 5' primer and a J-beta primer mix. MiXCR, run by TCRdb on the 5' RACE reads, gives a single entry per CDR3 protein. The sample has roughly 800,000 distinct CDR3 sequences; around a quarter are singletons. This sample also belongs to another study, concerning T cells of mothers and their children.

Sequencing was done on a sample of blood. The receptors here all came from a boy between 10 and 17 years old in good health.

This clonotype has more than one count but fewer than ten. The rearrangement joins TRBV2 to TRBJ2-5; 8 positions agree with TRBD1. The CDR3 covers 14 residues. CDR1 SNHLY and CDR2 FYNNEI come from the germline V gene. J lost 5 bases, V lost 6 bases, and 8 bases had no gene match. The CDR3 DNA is TGTGCCAGCAGGACAGGGGCTGTGCAGGAGACCCAGTACTTC. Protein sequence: CASRTGAVQETQYF. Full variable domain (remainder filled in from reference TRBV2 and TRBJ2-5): EPEVTQTPSHQVTQMGQEVILRCVPISNHLYFYWYRQILGQKVEFLVSFYNNEISEKSEIFDDQFSVERPDGSNFTLKIRSTKLEDSAMYFCASRTGAVQETQYFGPGTRLLVL.

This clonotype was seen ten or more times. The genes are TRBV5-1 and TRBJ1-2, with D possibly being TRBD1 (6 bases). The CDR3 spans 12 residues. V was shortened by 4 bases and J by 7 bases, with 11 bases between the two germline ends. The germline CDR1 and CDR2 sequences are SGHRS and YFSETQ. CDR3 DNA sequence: TGCGCCAGCAGCCAAACAGGGTCTGGCTACACCTTC. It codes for CASSQTGSGYTF. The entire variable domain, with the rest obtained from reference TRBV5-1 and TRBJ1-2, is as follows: KAGVTQTPRYLIKTRGQQVTLSCSPISGHRSVSWYQQTPGQGLQFLFEYFSETQRNKGNFPGRFSGRQFSNSRSEMNVSTLELGDSALYLCASSQTGSGYTFGSGTRLTVV.

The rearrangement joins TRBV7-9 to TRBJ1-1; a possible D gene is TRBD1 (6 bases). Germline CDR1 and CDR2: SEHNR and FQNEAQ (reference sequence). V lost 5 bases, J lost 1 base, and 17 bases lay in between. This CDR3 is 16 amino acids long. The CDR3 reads CASSPSPDRTNTEAFF. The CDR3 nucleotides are TGTGCCAGCAGCCCCTCCCCCGACAGGACGAACACTGAAGCTTTCTTT.

The CDR3 DNA reads as TGCAGCGTGGGTCGGACGGGGGAGGAGACCCAGTACTTC. Amino acid sequence: CSVGRTGEETQYF. V gene TRBV29-1 combines with J gene TRBJ2-5; possibly TRBD2 for D (6 bases). This CDR3 has 13 amino acids. Trimming removed 6 bases at V and 5 bases at J, with 16 bases between. Germline CDR1 and CDR2: SQVTM and ANQGSEA.